These 18 T cell receptor beta chains share one sample of origin, sequenced in a study of identifying expanded T cells in peripheral blood (dated by TCRdb to the late 2010s). The method behind the library was the immunoSEQ multiplex PCR assay. The clones in this table, taken by TCRdb from immuneACCESS, are in-frame only. Not every clone is retained; where verified, under half of the shortfall comes from an unresolved V gene, and the cause of the rest is unknown. For this sample the table gives tens of thousands of clones, of which 65% to 85% were detected only once. The ten largest clones add up to 20% of the sample. The sample taken for sequencing was blood. The receptors here all came from a person aged 18 to 70 in good health.

CDR3 DNA sequence: TGTGCCAGCAGCTCCTGGGACCTCAAACTAAACACTGAAGCTTTCTTT. This sequence encodes CASSSWDLKLNTEAFF. The gene calls are TRBV5-6 and TRBJ1-1; possibly TRBD1 for D (5 bases). Germline V lookup: CDR1 SGHDT, CDR2 YYEEEE. The V end was cut by 3 bases, the J end by 2 bases, with 17 bases between. The CDR3 is 16 amino acids.

In DNA form, the CDR3 reads TGTGCCAGCAGCCAAGTTGGAGCGATCGGGGAGCTGTTTTTT. Its translation: CASSQVGAIGELFF. The rearrangement uses TRBV14 and TRBJ2-2; D gene ambiguous. The CDR3 has 14 amino acids. Germline CDR1 and CDR2: SGHDN and FVKESK. V was shortened by 1 base and J by 7 bases, with 10 bases between the two germline ends.

This clone appeared once. V and J are TRBV11-1 and TRBJ2-7; 8 bases map to TRBD1. The CDR3 spans 15 residues. Germline assignment: CDR1 SGHAT and CDR2 FQDESV (reference sequence). V shed 1 base and J 0 bases; nucleotides not matched to a gene: 2. In DNA form, the CDR3 reads TGTGCCAGCAGCTTAGGGACAGGGAGCTCCTACGAGCAGTACTTC. Residues: CASSLGTGSSYEQYF.

This chain uses TRBV19 with TRBJ2-2, with TRBD2 as a possible D gene (6 bases). Germline V lookup: CDR1 LNHDA, CDR2 SQIVND (reference sequence). The length of the CDR3 is 15 residues. V was trimmed by 1 base and J by 7 bases, leaving 13 bases between them. The CDR3 DNA sequence: TGTGCCAGTAGTATAGGGAGGGTAGTCGGCGGGGAGCTGTTTTTT. It encodes CASSIGRVVGGELFF. The variable domain in full, completed from reference TRBV19 and TRBJ2-2, reads DGGITQSPKYLFRKEGQNVTLSCEQNLNHDAMYWYRQDPGQGLRLIYYSQIVNDFQKGDIAEGYSVSREKKESFPLTVTSAQKNPTAFYLCASSIGRVVGGELFFGEGSRLTVL.

The V call is TRBV5-4, the J call TRBJ2-7; D is possibly TRBD1 (6 bases). The germline gives CDR1 SGHNT, CDR2 YYREEE (reference sequence). The CDR3 has 16 amino acids. V was cut by 0 bases and J by 5 bases, with 18 bases left in between. CDR3 DNA: TGTGCCAGCAGCTTGGGACAGGCACCGAGCACCCACGAGCAGTACTTC. Translation: CASSLGQAPSTHEQYF.

This sequence joins TRBV28 and TRBJ1-1; D unclear. The CDR3 runs to 14 residues. V was trimmed by 7 bases and J by 1 base, leaving 13 bases between them. Germline V gives CDR1 MDHEN, CDR2 SYDVKM. The CDR3 loop reads CASMDPLRNTEAFF. DNA for the CDR3: TGTGCCAGCATGGATCCGTTGAGGAACACTGAAGCTTTCTTT.

The CDR3 protein is CASSPVAGANEQFF. The DNA for the CDR3 is TGTGCCAGTAGCCCAGTAGCGGGGGCCAATGAGCAGTTCTTC. This chain connects TRBV19 to TRBJ2-1; TRBD2 matches 9 bases. Germline CDR1 reads LNHDA; CDR2 reads SQIVND (reference sequence). The CDR3 runs 14 residues. J was trimmed by 6 bases and V by 6 bases; bases with no gene match: 6.

The genes are TRBV10-3 and TRBJ2-1; D is possibly TRBD1 (6 bases). Germline values: CDR1 ENHRY, CDR2 SYGVKD. The V end was cut by 3 bases, the J end by 4 bases, with 10 bases between. The CDR3 sequence is 14 residues long. The CDR3 DNA reads TGTGCCATCAGTGAAAAGACAGGTTACAATGAGCAGTTCTTC. Its translation: CAISEKTGYNEQFF.

The gene calls are TRBV11-3 and TRBJ2-1; no reliable D call. The CDR3 loop spans 17 amino acids. The V end was cut by 2 bases, the J end by 0 bases, with 14 bases between. Germline loops: CDR1 SGHNT, CDR2 YENEEA. The CDR3 protein is CASSLNSIGPSYNEQFF. The CDR3 DNA reads TGTGCCAGCAGCTTAAACTCGATTGGCCCCTCCTACAATGAGCAGTTCTTC.

The CDR3 reads CASSVEYHYEQYF. CDR3 DNA sequence: TGTGCCAGCAGCGTCGAGTATCACTACGAGCAGTACTTC. The chain employs TRBV5-4 and TRBJ2-7; D unclear. V was clipped by 4 bases and J by 3 bases, with 11 bases between them. The germline V gene encodes CDR1 SGHNT and CDR2 YYREEE (reference sequence). The CDR3 totals 13 residues.

The chain uses TRBV6-1 and TRBJ2-7; 12 positions agree with TRBD2. V shed 8 bases, J shed 4 bases, and the junction held 9 bases outside the gene matches. This CDR3 region has 15 residues. Germline assignment: CDR1 MNHNS and CDR2 SASEGT. CDR3 residues: CASSPAGTSGYEQYF. In nucleotides, the CDR3 is TGTGCCAGCTCACCTGCCGGGACTAGCGGGTACGAGCAGTACTTC.

The chain joins TRBV7-2 to TRBJ1-3; TRBD1 aligns across 7 bases. V was pared by 5 bases and J by 3 bases, with 10 bases of the junction left unmatched. Germline loops: CDR1 SGHTA, CDR2 FQGNSA. The CDR3 is 16 amino acids. The CDR3 sequence is CASSPGDRAFGNTIYF. CDR3 nucleotides: TGTGCCAGCAGCCCGGGCGACAGGGCTTTTGGAAACACCATATATTTT.

V usage is TRBV20-1 and J usage is TRBJ2-5; D unclear. CDR3 length: 11 residues. Germline CDR1 and CDR2: DFQATT and SNEGSKA (reference sequence). The V end lost 6 bases, the J end lost 1 base, and 6 bases lay between the germline ends. CDR3 DNA sequence: TGCAGTGCGCCGACCCAAGAGACCCAGTACTTC. Its protein product is CSAPTQETQYF.

This chain joins TRBV10-3 and TRBJ2-3, with 7 bases that match TRBD2. The trim removed 7 bases at V and 2 bases at J, leaving 6 bases unmatched. The germline CDR1 and CDR2 sequences are ENHRY and SYGVKD. There are 14 residues in the CDR3. CDR3 region: CAINGQRDTDTQYF. The CDR3 nucleotides are TGTGCCATCAACGGCCAGCGGGACACAGATACGCAGTATTTT.

The V call is TRBV2, the J call TRBJ2-7; 12 bases fit TRBD2. The V and J ends lost 11 bases and 2 bases, in that order; junction bases with no gene match: 1. Germline-derived CDR1 and CDR2 are SNHLY and FYNNEI. There are 12 residues in the CDR3. The CDR3, as DNA: TGTGCCGGACTAGCGGGAACCTACGAGCAGTACTTC. It specifies CAGLAGTYEQYF.

In its sample, this clone was seen a few times. The chain has TRBV11-2 and TRBJ2-5; no reliable D call. This CDR3 has 14 amino acids. Trimming pared 1 base from V and 5 bases from J, leaving 11 bases between. Germline-derived CDR1 and CDR2 are SGHAT and FQNNGV. DNA for the CDR3: TGTGCCAGCAGCTTAGGTCCGGGTTGGGAGACCCAGTACTTC. It codes for CASSLGPGWETQYF. Together with reference TRBV11-2 and TRBJ2-5, the CDR3 gives the full variable domain: EAGVAQSPRYKIIEKRQSVAFWCNPISGHATLYWYQQILGQGPKLLIQFQNNGVVDDSQLPKDRFSAERLKGVDSTLKIQPAKLEDSAVYLCASSLGPGWETQYFGPGTRLLVL.

V usage is TRBV5-1 and J usage is TRBJ2-5; D gene uncertain. CDR1 is SGHRS, CDR2 YFSETQ, per germline. Trimming cost V 0 bases and J 5 bases, with 8 bases left between them. The CDR3 runs to 13 residues. The DNA for the CDR3 is TGCGCCAGCAGCTTGGAGGAGTTGGAGACCCAGTACTTC. Protein sequence: CASSLEELETQYF.

This rearrangement joins TRBV27 to TRBJ2-5; the D is unclear. Germline lookup yields CDR1 MNHEY and CDR2 SMNVEV (reference sequence). The germline V and J ends were trimmed by 0 bases and 4 bases, with 3 bases remaining between them. The CDR3 is 12 residues long. The CDR3 loop is CASSLSGETQYF. The CDR3 DNA is TGTGCCAGCAGTTTATCGGGAGAGACCCAGTACTTC.